These 17 T cell receptor beta chains were sequenced from one sample in a study of T cell repertoires and HLA-DP antigens. Only in-frame clones appear in the TCRdb table, and some are missing; sequencing was by immunoSEQ multiplex PCR. The repertoire holds roughly 120,000 clones, with about 92% as singletons. These receptors are not linked to any known antigen. The sequenced material came from CD4+ T cells from PBMCs. These receptor sequences come from a woman between 18 and 30 years old in good health and CMV-seronegative.

V gene TRBV28 combines with J gene TRBJ1-2; D not resolved. CDR1 and CDR2 from the germline V gene are MDHEN and SYDVKM. CDR3 length: 16 amino acids. V was trimmed by 2 bases and J by 2 bases, leaving 15 bases between them. The CDR3 loop reads CASSLGGSVGNYGYTF. Here the CDR3 DNA reads TGTGCCAGCAGTTTAGGAGGGTCTGTGGGGAACTATGGCTACACCTTC.

The chain recombines TRBV5-6 with TRBJ1-5; D may be TRBD1 (6 bases). The germline gives CDR1 SGHDT, CDR2 YYEEEE. The CDR3 totals 15 residues. With 1 base removed from V and 0 bases from J, the gap between germline ends came to 8 bases. The CDR3 region has the DNA TGTGCCAGCAGCTTGAGGGGGACTAGCAATCAGCCCCAGCATTTT. Translated, it gives CASSLRGTSNQPQHF.

This rearrangement joins TRBV10-3 to TRBJ1-2, with a tentative D call TRBD1 (6 bases). Germline-derived CDR1 and CDR2 are ENHRY and SYGVKD. Trimming shortened V by 5 bases and J by 2 bases, and 9 bases separated the two germline ends. The CDR3 runs to 13 residues. The CDR3 sequence: CAISTDRNYGYTF. The DNA of the CDR3 is TGTGCCATCAGTACGGACAGAAACTATGGCTACACCTTC.

This clone was detected only a few times. The chain links TRBV28 to TRBJ2-7; D may be TRBD1 or TRBD2 (5 bases each). Trimming removed 4 bases from V and 4 bases from J, with 14 bases in between. This CDR3 is built from 14 residues. Germline-derived CDR1 and CDR2 are MDHEN and SYDVKM. Here the CDR3 DNA reads TGTGCCAGCAGTTCCTTTGTGGGACGTTACGAGCAGTACTTC. It specifies CASSSFVGRYEQYF. Together with reference TRBV28 and TRBJ2-7, the CDR3 gives the full variable domain: DVKVTQSSRYLVKRTGEKVFLECVQDMDHENMFWYRQDPGLGLRLIYFSYDVKMKEKGDIPEGYSVSREKKERFSLILESASTNQTSMYLCASSSFVGRYEQYFGPGTRLTVT.

The chain is built from TRBV15 and TRBJ2-7; tentatively, D is TRBD1 or TRBD2 (6 bases each). Germline V lookup: CDR1 LNHNV, CDR2 YYDKDF (reference sequence). This CDR3 spans 15 amino acids. Trimming took 5 bases from V and 3 from J, leaving 17 bases between them. The CDR3 reads CATSRKRGAHYEQYF. The CDR3 nucleotides read TGTGCCACCAGCCGCAAAAGGGGGGCGCACTACGAGCAGTACTTC.

This clone was seen a handful of times. The CDR3 region has the DNA TGTGCCAGCAGTTTACCACGGGCCCAGCCCCAGCATTTT. Its translation: CASSLPRAQPQHF. The J gene is TRBJ1-5, the V gene TRBV28; no reliable D call. Trimming pared 2 bases from V and 7 bases from J, leaving 9 bases between. The V gene's germline CDR1 is MDHEN and CDR2 SYDVKM. This CDR3 has 13 residues.

CDR3 residues: CASSRGLAKNIQYF. In nucleotides, the CDR3 is TGTGCCAGCAGCCGAGGATTAGCCAAAAACATTCAGTACTTC. The chain joins TRBV5-6 to TRBJ2-4; D is undetermined. Germline V gene data show CDR1 as SGHDT and CDR2 as YYEEEE. V was trimmed by 4 bases and J by 0 bases, leaving 8 bases between them. The CDR3 totals 14 residues.

The V and J genes are TRBV7-2 and TRBJ1-1; 8 bases agree with TRBD1. Germline CDR1 reads SGHTA; CDR2 reads FQGNSA. After removal of 1 base from V and 8 bases from J, the junction contained 12 bases not matched to a gene. This CDR3 comprises 16 residues. As DNA, the CDR3 is TGTGCCAGCAGCTTAGAGCCGGGGTCAGGGGGCCGCGAAGCTTTCTTT. Translating it yields CASSLEPGSGGREAFF.

In this sample, this clone turned up once. The chain uses TRBV6-8 and TRBJ2-5; 9 positions agree with TRBD1. In germline, CDR1 is MNHGY, CDR2 SAAAGT. V gave up 5 bases and J gave up 5 bases; unmatched junction bases: 15. The CDR3 sequence is 17 residues long. CDR3 loop: CASSHRDRAKESETQYF. In DNA, the CDR3 is TGTGCCAGCAGTCACCGGGACAGGGCGAAAGAATCGGAGACCCAGTACTTC.

The gene calls are TRBV6-5 and TRBJ1-1; D is undetermined. Germline values: CDR1 MNHEY, CDR2 SVGAGI. Trimming took off 5 bases at V and 0 bases at J, with 13 bases between the two ends. CDR3 length: 15 amino acids. The CDR3 DNA reads TGTGCCAGCAGTCGACTTTGGAGGGTGAACACTGAAGCTTTCTTT. Translated, it gives CASSRLWRVNTEAFF.

This chain uses TRBV5-1 with TRBJ1-1; no definite D call. The CDR3 is 15 residues long. Germline loops: CDR1 SGHRS, CDR2 YFSETQ. The V gene lost 0 bases and the J gene lost 11 bases, with 20 bases spanning the gap. The CDR3 region is CASSLEAANRGMAFF. The CDR3 DNA sequence: TGCGCCAGCAGCTTGGAAGCCGCGAATCGCGGAATGGCTTTCTTT.

This clone was detected only once. This CDR3 reads CASSSPGTRYNQPQHF. In nucleotides, the CDR3 is TGTGCCAGCAGTTCACCAGGGACCCGATATAATCAGCCCCAGCATTTT. The chain has TRBV28 and TRBJ1-5; tentatively, D is TRBD1 (5 bases). The CDR3 extends over 16 amino acids. Germline V gene data show CDR1 as MDHEN and CDR2 as SYDVKM. Trimming shortened V by 4 bases and J by 4 bases, and 17 bases separated the two germline ends.

This chain uses TRBV2 with TRBJ1-3; D is unresolved. CDR3 length: 13 amino acids. Per the germline V gene, CDR1 is SNHLY and CDR2 is FYNNEI. With 8 bases removed from V and 1 base from J, the gap between germline ends came to 9 bases. The CDR3 sequence is CASAGGSGNTIYF. CDR3 sequence (DNA): TGTGCCAGCGCCGGTGGATCTGGAAACACCATATATTTT.

The chain has TRBV28 and TRBJ1-2; tentative D call: TRBD1 (6 bases). The CDR3 contains 16 residues. Germline V gene lookup returns CDR1 MDHEN and CDR2 SYDVKM. V lost 7 bases, J lost 7 bases, and 25 bases lay in between. The CDR3 DNA reads as TGTGCCAGCAACGGAATTTCAACAGGGCAACCAGTTGGCTACACCTTC. Translated, it gives CASNGISTGQPVGYTF.

This CDR3 reads CASSFGLAGTNEQFF. CDR3 DNA: TGTGCCAGCAGCTTTGGACTAGCGGGAACCAATGAGCAGTTCTTC. The chain links TRBV7-3 to TRBJ2-1; 12 bases are a match to TRBD2. Germline assignment: CDR1 SGHTA and CDR2 FQGTGA. This CDR3 is built from 15 residues. The trim removed 3 bases at V and 6 bases at J, leaving 3 bases unmatched.

The chain recombines TRBV28 with TRBJ2-7, with a possible D match to TRBD2 (6 bases). V dropped 6 bases and J dropped 4 bases, with 7 bases sitting between them. Germline V gene lookup returns CDR1 MDHEN and CDR2 SYDVKM. The CDR3 totals 11 residues. In DNA, the CDR3 is TGTGCCAGCAGACTAGCTTACGAGCAGTACTTC. As protein: CASRLAYEQYF.

The chain has TRBV9 and TRBJ2-1; 10 positions match TRBD2. The CDR3 totals 16 residues. Germline values: CDR1 SGDLS, CDR2 YYNGEE. V lost 0 bases and J lost 4; bases outside the gene matches: 4. Here the CDR3 DNA reads TGTGCCAGCAGCGTAGTCTCTAGCGGGAGTTACAATGAGCAGTTCTTC. Encoded protein: CASSVVSSGSYNEQFF.